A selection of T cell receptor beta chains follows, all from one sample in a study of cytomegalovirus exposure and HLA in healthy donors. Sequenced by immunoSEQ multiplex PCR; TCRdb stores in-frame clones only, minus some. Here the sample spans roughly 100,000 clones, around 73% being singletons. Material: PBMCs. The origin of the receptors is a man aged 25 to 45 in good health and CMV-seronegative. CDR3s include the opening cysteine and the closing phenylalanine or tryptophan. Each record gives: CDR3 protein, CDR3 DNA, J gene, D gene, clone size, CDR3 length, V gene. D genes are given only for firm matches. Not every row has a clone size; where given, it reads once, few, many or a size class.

CDR3: CASSLGDNQETQYF
DNA: TGTGCCAGCAGCTTGGGGGACAACCAAGAGACCCAGTACTTC
J: TRBJ2-5
D: NA
size: once
length: 14
V: TRBV5-4

CDR3: CASSVATGSSGNTIYF
DNA: TGTGCCAGCAGCGTAGCTACAGGGTCTTCTGGAAACACCATATATTTT
J: TRBJ1-3
D: NA
size: NA
length: 16
V: TRBV9

CDR3: CASSVATAGKFAEQYF
DNA: TGTGCCAGCAGCGTAGCTACAGCAGGGAAGTTCGCCGAGCAGTACTTC
J: TRBJ2-7
D: NA
size: NA
length: 16
V: TRBV9

CDR3: CASGLDFNSAEAFF
DNA: TGTGCTAGTGGTCTTGACTTCAATAGTGCTGAAGCTTTCTTT
J: TRBJ1-1
D: NA
size: few
length: 14
V: TRBV12-5

CDR3: CANGQGAYGYTF
DNA: TGTGCCAACGGACAGGGCGCTTATGGCTACACCTTC
J: TRBJ1-2
D: TRBD1
size: NA
length: 12
V: TRBV10-3

CDR3: CASIREAGNEQFF
DNA: TGTGCCAGTATTAGGGAGGCCGGCAATGAGCAGTTCTTC
J: TRBJ2-1
D: NA
size: NA
length: 13
V: TRBV19

CDR3: CSGGLAVQETQYF
DNA: TGCAGCGGGGGACTAGCGGTACAAGAGACCCAGTACTTC
J: TRBJ2-5
D: TRBD2
size: NA
length: 13
V: TRBV29-1

CDR3: CASSYSGTEEETQYF
DNA: TGTGCCAGCAGTTATTCCGGGACAGAAGAAGAGACCCAGTACTTC
J: TRBJ2-5
D: TRBD1
size: NA
length: 15
V: TRBV6-5

CDR3: CASSPLEGGTEAFF
DNA: TGTGCCAGCTCACCGCTCGAGGGGGGGACTGAAGCTTTCTTT
J: TRBJ1-1
D: NA
size: NA
length: 14
V: TRBV18

CDR3: CAWRRTKNTEAFF
DNA: TGTGCCTGGAGACGGACAAAGAACACTGAAGCTTTCTTT
J: TRBJ1-1
D: NA
size: NA
length: 13
V: TRBV30

CDR3: CASILEGAYEQYF
DNA: TGTGCCAGCATTCTAGAAGGGGCCTACGAGCAGTACTTC
J: TRBJ2-7
D: NA
size: NA
length: 13
V: TRBV28

CDR3: CASRGTASTDTQYF
DNA: TGTGCCAGCAGGGGGACAGCCTCCACAGATACGCAGTATTTT
J: TRBJ2-3
D: TRBD1
size: few
length: 14
V: TRBV6-5

CDR3: CASSDPDTEAFF
DNA: TGTGCCAGCAGTGACCCGGACACTGAAGCTTTCTTT
J: TRBJ1-1
D: NA
size: NA
length: 12
V: TRBV6-1

CDR3: CASSVASGGAYEQFF
DNA: TGTGCCAGCAGCGTAGCTAGCGGGGGGGCATATGAGCAGTTCTTC
J: TRBJ2-1
D: TRBD2
size: NA
length: 15
V: TRBV9

CDR3: CASSLAGGTDTQYF
DNA: TGTGCCAGCAGCTTGGCGGGGGGCACAGATACGCAGTATTTT
J: TRBJ2-3
D: NA
size: few
length: 14
V: TRBV5-6

CDR3: CATGLAGADTQYF
DNA: TGTGCCACGGGACTAGCGGGGGCAGATACGCAGTATTTT
J: TRBJ2-3
D: TRBD2
size: NA
length: 13
V: TRBV18

CDR3: CSVESGVGGADGYTF
DNA: TGCAGCGTTGAAAGCGGGGTGGGGGGGGCCGATGGCTACACCTTC
J: TRBJ1-2
D: NA
size: NA
length: 15
V: TRBV29-1

CDR3: CSVLLIAGASTDTQYF
DNA: TGCAGCGTTCTTCTTATAGCGGGAGCTAGCACAGATACGCAGTATTTT
J: TRBJ2-3
D: TRBD2
size: NA
length: 16
V: TRBV29-1

CDR3: CASSTYFSSYNSPLHF
DNA: TGTGCCAGCAGCACTTACTTTAGCTCCTATAATTCACCCCTCCACTTT
J: TRBJ1-6
D: NA
size: NA
length: 16
V: TRBV7-2

CDR3: CSVVSSGRRDEQFF
DNA: TGCAGCGTTGTTTCTAGCGGGAGGAGGGATGAGCAGTTCTTC
J: TRBJ2-1
D: TRBD2
size: NA
length: 14
V: TRBV29-1

CDR3: CATGQGYEQYF
DNA: TGTGCCACCGGACAGGGGTACGAGCAGTACTTC
J: TRBJ2-7
D: TRBD1
size: NA
length: 11
V: TRBV15

CDR3: CASSFSGTSYNEQFF
DNA: TGTGCCAGCAGTTTTTCGGGAACCTCCTACAATGAGCAGTTCTTC
J: TRBJ2-1
D: NA
size: NA
length: 15
V: TRBV6-5

CDR3: CASSQPRTGAAKNIQYF
DNA: TGCGCCAGCAGCCAACCGCGGACAGGGGCGGCCAAAAACATTCAGTACTTC
J: TRBJ2-4
D: TRBD1
size: NA
length: 17
V: TRBV4-1

CDR3: CASSLDKGAVGTGELFF
DNA: TGTGCCAGCAGCCTCGATAAGGGGGCGGTGGGTACCGGGGAGCTGTTTTTT
J: TRBJ2-2
D: TRBD1
size: NA
length: 17
V: TRBV5-6

CDR3: CASSQTGGRAFF
DNA: TGCGCCAGCAGCCAAACAGGGGGAAGAGCTTTCTTT
J: TRBJ1-1
D: TRBD1
size: few
length: 12
V: TRBV4-1

CDR3: CASSQDLWGRPGTGDSNQPQHF
DNA: TGCGCCAGCAGCCAAGATCTTTGGGGCCGACCCGGGACAGGGGATAGCAATCAGCCCCAGCATTTT
J: TRBJ1-5
D: TRBD1
size: NA
length: 22
V: TRBV4-3

CDR3: CASLGGQGIGQETQYF
DNA: TGTGCCAGTTTGGGTGGACAGGGGATTGGCCAAGAGACCCAGTACTTC
J: TRBJ2-5
D: TRBD1
size: NA
length: 16
V: TRBV2

CDR3: CATSRARGPYYEQYF
DNA: TGTGCCACCAGCAGAGCCAGGGGGCCATACTACGAGCAGTACTTC
J: TRBJ2-7
D: TRBD1
size: NA
length: 15
V: TRBV15

CDR3: CASGLRNRDRGYEQYF
DNA: TGTGCCAGCGGTCTTCGTAACCGGGACAGGGGCTACGAGCAGTACTTC
J: TRBJ2-7
D: TRBD1
size: once
length: 16
V: TRBV7-2

CDR3: CASRSLPRDSYGYTF
DNA: TGTGCCAGCAGATCACTCCCGAGGGACAGCTATGGCTACACCTTC
J: TRBJ1-2
D: TRBD1
size: NA
length: 15
V: TRBV28

CDR3: CASSKLGQPQHF
DNA: TGTGCCAGCAGCAAACTCGGTCAGCCCCAGCATTTT
J: TRBJ1-5
D: NA
size: NA
length: 12
V: TRBV7-2

CDR3: CASSSSGRGGETQYF
DNA: TGCGCCAGCAGCTCGTCGGGCAGGGGCGGCGAGACCCAGTACTTC
J: TRBJ2-5
D: NA
size: NA
length: 15
V: TRBV4-1

CDR3: CAIWDSNSYEQYF
DNA: TGTGCCATATGGGACAGTAACTCCTACGAGCAGTACTTC
J: TRBJ2-7
D: TRBD1
size: NA
length: 13
V: TRBV10-3

CDR3: CASSLRSGINQPQHF
DNA: TGTGCCAGCAGCTTAAGGTCAGGGATCAATCAGCCCCAGCATTTT
J: TRBJ1-5
D: NA
size: NA
length: 15
V: TRBV7-2

CDR3: CTSSHLFKGSLNTEAFF
DNA: TGCACCAGCAGCCATTTATTTAAGGGGTCACTGAACACTGAAGCTTTCTTT
J: TRBJ1-1
D: NA
size: NA
length: 17
V: TRBV1

CDR3: CASSSWTSGVTDTQYF
DNA: TGTGCCAGCAGTTCATGGACTAGCGGGGTAACAGATACGCAGTATTTT
J: TRBJ2-3
D: TRBD2
size: NA
length: 16
V: TRBV6-5

CDR3: CATSRSDIPDTQYF
DNA: TGTGCCACCAGCAGATCGGACATTCCGGATACGCAGTATTTT
J: TRBJ2-3
D: NA
size: NA
length: 14
V: TRBV15

CDR3: CAGFVTGSIGNTIYF
DNA: TGTGCCGGCTTCGTGACAGGGTCGATCGGAAACACCATATATTTT
J: TRBJ1-3
D: TRBD1
size: few
length: 15
V: TRBV6-4

CDR3: CSVLMETQYF
DNA: TGCAGCGTCCTAATGGAGACCCAGTACTTC
J: TRBJ2-5
D: NA
size: few
length: 10
V: TRBV29-1

CDR3: CASSILGQGTYGYTF
DNA: TGTGCCAGTAGTATTTTGGGACAGGGTACCTATGGCTACACCTTC
J: TRBJ1-2
D: TRBD1
size: NA
length: 15
V: TRBV19

CDR3: CASSLPDGTSGGYEQFF
DNA: TGTGCCAGCAGCTTACCAGACGGGACTAGCGGGGGCTATGAGCAGTTCTTC
J: TRBJ2-1
D: TRBD2
size: NA
length: 17
V: TRBV9

CDR3: CSVVPSGQETQYF
DNA: TGCAGCGTTGTGCCTAGCGGACAAGAGACCCAGTACTTC
J: TRBJ2-5
D: TRBD2
size: few
length: 13
V: TRBV29-1

CDR3: CASSKGGKETNEKLFF
DNA: TGTGCCAGCTCCAAAGGAGGGAAGGAAACTAATGAAAAACTGTTTTTT
J: TRBJ1-4
D: NA
size: once
length: 16
V: TRBV2

CDR3: CASSSSGGSYNEQFF
DNA: TGTGCCAGCAGCTCTAGCGGGGGCTCCTACAATGAGCAGTTCTTC
J: TRBJ2-1
D: TRBD2
size: few
length: 15
V: TRBV7-9

CDR3: CASSLVAGAETQYF
DNA: TGTGCCAGCAGCTTGGTTGCGGGAGCGGAGACCCAGTACTTC
J: TRBJ2-5
D: TRBD2
size: NA
length: 14
V: TRBV5-4

CDR3: CASSVDSGPNEQFF
DNA: TGTGCCAGCAGCGTAGATAGCGGTCCGAATGAGCAGTTCTTC
J: TRBJ2-1
D: NA
size: NA
length: 14
V: TRBV9

CDR3: CAISGHRDREPDTQYF
DNA: TGTGCCATCAGTGGTCACCGGGACAGGGAACCAGATACGCAGTATTTT
J: TRBJ2-3
D: TRBD1
size: NA
length: 16
V: TRBV10-3

CDR3: CASSYGPVGGPNTDTQYF
DNA: TGCGCCAGCAGCTACGGCCCCGTGGGAGGCCCGAACACAGATACGCAGTATTTT
J: TRBJ2-3
D: NA
size: NA
length: 18
V: TRBV5-1

CDR3: CSVRTGTDTQYF
DNA: TGCAGCGTCCGGACTGGCACAGATACGCAGTATTTT
J: TRBJ2-3
D: NA
size: NA
length: 12
V: TRBV29-1

CDR3: CASSLGAWGDSQQETQYF
DNA: TGTGCCAGCAGCTTGGGCGCATGGGGGGACTCCCAACAAGAGACCCAGTACTTC
J: TRBJ2-5
D: NA
size: NA
length: 18
V: TRBV5-8

CDR3: CASSRPRKVGLAGHYEQYF
DNA: TGTGCCAGCAGCCGCCCGCGGAAAGTCGGACTAGCGGGTCACTACGAGCAGTACTTC
J: TRBJ2-7
D: TRBD2
size: NA
length: 19
V: TRBV14

CDR3: CAISVGLQETQYF
DNA: TGTGCCATCAGTGTTGGCCTCCAAGAGACCCAGTACTTC
J: TRBJ2-5
D: NA
size: few
length: 13
V: TRBV10-3

CDR3: CAISEPSGSDDEQFF
DNA: TGTGCCATCAGTGAGCCTAGCGGGAGTGACGATGAGCAGTTCTTC
J: TRBJ2-1
D: TRBD2
size: NA
length: 15
V: TRBV10-3

CDR3: CASSLRGTSGRSGEQFF
DNA: TGTGCCAGCAGTTTAAGGGGGACTAGCGGGAGAAGTGGTGAGCAGTTCTTC
J: TRBJ2-1
D: TRBD2
size: NA
length: 17
V: TRBV27

CDR3: CASSMRGSNQPQHF
DNA: TGTGCCAGTAGTATGAGAGGGAGCAATCAGCCCCAGCATTTT
J: TRBJ1-5
D: NA
size: once
length: 14
V: TRBV19

CDR3: CATSDGLAGGPLYEQYF
DNA: TGTGCCACCAGCGACGGACTAGCGGGGGGGCCGCTGTACGAGCAGTACTTC
J: TRBJ2-7
D: TRBD2
size: NA
length: 17
V: TRBV15

CDR3: CATGGVGFAEQFF
DNA: TGTGCCACCGGAGGGGTCGGTTTCGCTGAGCAGTTCTTC
J: TRBJ2-1
D: NA
size: NA
length: 13
V: TRBV2

CDR3: CASSTTPFRGGATDTQYF
DNA: TGTGCCAGCAGCACCACCCCCTTTCGCGGGGGGGCTACAGATACGCAGTATTTT
J: TRBJ2-3
D: TRBD2
size: NA
length: 18
V: TRBV11-2